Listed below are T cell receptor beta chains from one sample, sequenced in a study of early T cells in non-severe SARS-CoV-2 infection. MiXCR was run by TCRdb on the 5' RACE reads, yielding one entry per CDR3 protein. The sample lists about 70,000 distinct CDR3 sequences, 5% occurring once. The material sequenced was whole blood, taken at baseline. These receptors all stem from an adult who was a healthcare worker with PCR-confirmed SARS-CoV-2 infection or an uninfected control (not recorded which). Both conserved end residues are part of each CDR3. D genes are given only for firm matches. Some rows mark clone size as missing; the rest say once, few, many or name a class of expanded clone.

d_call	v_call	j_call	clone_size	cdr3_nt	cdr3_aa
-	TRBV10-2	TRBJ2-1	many	TGCGCCAGCAGGTCCTACAATGAGCAGTTCTTC	CASRSYNEQFF
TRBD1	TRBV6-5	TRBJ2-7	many	TGTGCCAGCAGTACGACCGGGACAGGGTCATCGGCCGAGCAGTACTTC	CASSTTGTGSSAEQYF
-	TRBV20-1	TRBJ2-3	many	TGCAGTGCTAGGGGGGCTAGCCTTACGCAGTATTTT	CSARGASLTQYF
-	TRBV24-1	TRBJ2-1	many	TGTGCCACCAGTGTCCTCGGCCCCCTCAACAATGAGCAGTTCTTC	CATSVLGPLNNEQFF
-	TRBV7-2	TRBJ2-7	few	TGTGCCAGCAGGCTCCCGGGGGATCACTACGAGCAGTACTTC	CASRLPGDHYEQYF
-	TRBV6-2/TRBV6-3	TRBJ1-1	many	TGTGCCAGCAGTCCCAGTAATGAAGCTTTCTTT	CASSPSNEAFF
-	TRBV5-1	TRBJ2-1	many	TGCGCCAGCAGCAGACAGGAGCGGGTCAATGAGCAGTTCTTC	CASSRQERVNEQFF
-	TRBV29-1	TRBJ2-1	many	TGCAGCGTTGTCGACCCGATCAAGAGCGTCTACAATGAGCAGTTCTTC	CSVVDPIKSVYNEQFF
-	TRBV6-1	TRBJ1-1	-	TGTGCCAGCAGTCGTCCCCCGGACGGTGAAGCTTTCTTT	CASSRPPDGEAFF
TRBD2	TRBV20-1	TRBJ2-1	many	TGCAGTGCTAGTTCCGGGACTAGCGTAAACAATGAGCAGTTCTTC	CSASSGTSVNNEQFF
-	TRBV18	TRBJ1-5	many	TGTGCCAGCTCACCACAGGGGGGTCAGCCCCAGCATTTT	CASSPQGGQPQHF
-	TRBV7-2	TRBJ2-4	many	TGTGCCAGCACCCCAGAGATAGCCAAAAACATTCAGTACTTC	CASTPEIAKNIQYF
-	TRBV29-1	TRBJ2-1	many	TGCAGCGTTCGGAACGGAATTTACAATGAGCAGTTCTTC	CSVRNGIYNEQFF
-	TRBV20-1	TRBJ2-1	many	TGCAGTGCTAGCAACAACATTTACAATGAGCAGTTCTTC	CSASNNIYNEQFF
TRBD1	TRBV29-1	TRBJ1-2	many	TGCAGCGTTGAAGAGGGGGACAGGTATGGCTACACCTTC	CSVEEGDRYGYTF
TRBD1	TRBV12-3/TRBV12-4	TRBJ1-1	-	TGTGCCAGCAGTTTTAGACAGGGGAGCGTTGAAGCTTTCTTT	CASSFRQGSVEAFF
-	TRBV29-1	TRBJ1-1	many	TGCAGCGTGGACGAGGGGTGGGAGAACACTGAAGCTTTCTTT	CSVDEGWENTEAFF
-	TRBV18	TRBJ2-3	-	TGTGCCAGCTCACCACCGCGGCCCACAGATACGCAGTATTTT	CASSPPRPTDTQYF
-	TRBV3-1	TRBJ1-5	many	TGTGCCAGCAGCCCGCCCGACAGCAATCAGCCCCAGCATTTT	CASSPPDSNQPQHF
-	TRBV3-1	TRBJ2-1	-	TGTGCCAGCAGGCTGCTAGGAGGAAACTACAATGAGCAGTTCTTC	CASRLLGGNYNEQFF
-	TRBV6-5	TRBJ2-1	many	TGTGCCAGCAGCTATGGACAAAGCTACAATGAGCAGTTCTTC	CASSYGQSYNEQFF
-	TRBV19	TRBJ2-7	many	TGTGCCAGTAGTATCACATATTCCTACGAGCAGTACTTC	CASSITYSYEQYF
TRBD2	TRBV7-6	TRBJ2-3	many	TGTGCCAGCAGCTTACGGACTAGCGGCACAGATACGCAGTATTTT	CASSLRTSGTDTQYF
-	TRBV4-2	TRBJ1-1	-	TGTGCCAGCAGCCCCGGTGGGCAGGCTGAAGCTTTCTTT	CASSPGGQAEAFF
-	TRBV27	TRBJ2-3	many	TGTGCGGTTAGAGGGGATACGCAGTATTTT	CAVRGDTQYF
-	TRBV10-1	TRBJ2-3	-	TGCGCCAGCAGTGAGTCGCATGCTTCGGATACGCAGTATTTT	CASSESHASDTQYF
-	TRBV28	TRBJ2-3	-	TGTGCCAGCAAACCCTCGGGAATGGGCACAGATACGCAGTATTTT	CASKPSGMGTDTQYF
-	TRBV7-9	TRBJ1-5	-	TGTGCCAGCAGCTGGGACGGGGGCAATCAGCCCCAGCATTTT	CASSWDGGNQPQHF
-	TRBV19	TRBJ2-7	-	TGTGCCAGTAGTTTTTCCAGCTCCTACGAGCAGTACTTC	CASSFSSSYEQYF
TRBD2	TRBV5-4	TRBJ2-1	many	TGTGCCAGCAGCTCTAGCGGGGGCGTGGTTGATGAGCAGTTCTTC	CASSSSGGVVDEQFF
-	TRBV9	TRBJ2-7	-	TGTGCCAGCAGCGTAGATGGCCCCTACGAGCAGTACTTC	CASSVDGPYEQYF
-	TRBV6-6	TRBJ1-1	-	TGTGCCAGCATCCTTAGATCCGTAGCTTTCTTT	CASILRSVAFF
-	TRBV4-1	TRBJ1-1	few	TGCGCCAGCTACGGGGGAGGGCCTGAAGCTTTCTTT	CASYGGGPEAFF
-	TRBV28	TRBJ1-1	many	TGTGCCAGCAGTACCAGAGATACTGAAGCTTTCTTT	CASSTRDTEAFF
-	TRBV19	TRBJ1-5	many	TGTGCCAGTAGTATCCGTGGGGAAACCCAGCCCCAGCATTTT	CASSIRGETQPQHF
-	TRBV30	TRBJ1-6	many	-	CAWSAQIRTHPSTF
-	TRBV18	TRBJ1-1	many	TGTGCCAGCTCACCACCGGTTGGGAACACTGAAGCTTTCTTT	CASSPPVGNTEAFF
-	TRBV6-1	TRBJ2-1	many	TGTGCCAGCACGGAGCAGACCCTCAATGAGCAGTTCTTC	CASTEQTLNEQFF
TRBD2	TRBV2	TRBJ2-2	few	TGTGCCAGCAGTCCAGCGGGAGCAACCGGGGAGCTGTTTTTT	CASSPAGATGELFF
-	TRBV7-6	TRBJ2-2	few	TGTGCCAGCAGCTTAGACACCCGACCCGACACCGGGGAGCTGTTTTTT	CASSLDTRPDTGELFF
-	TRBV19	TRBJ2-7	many	TGTGCCAGTAGTATCCCTCTAGCGTCCCCGAGCGAGCAGTACTTC	CASSIPLASPSEQYF
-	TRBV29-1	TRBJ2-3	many	TGCAGCGTTGAAAGGACCCCTAGCACAGATACGCAGTATTTT	CSVERTPSTDTQYF
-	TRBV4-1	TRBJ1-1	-	TGCGCCAGCAGCGCCTATGGGGGAGGCACTGAAGCTTTCTTT	CASSAYGGGTEAFF
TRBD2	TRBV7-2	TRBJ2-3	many	TGTGCCAGCAGCTCACTGACTAGCGGGAGGATAGATACGCAGTATTTT	CASSSLTSGRIDTQYF
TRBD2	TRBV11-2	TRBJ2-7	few	TGTGCCAGCAGCTTCGGCGGGAGGGCCTACGCCGAGCAGTACTTC	CASSFGGRAYAEQYF
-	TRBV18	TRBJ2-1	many	TGTGCCAGCTCACGAGGGTCCTACAATGAGCAGTTCTTC	CASSRGSYNEQFF
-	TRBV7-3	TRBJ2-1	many	TGTGCCAGCAGCTTCGGGATGAACAATGAGCAGTTCTTC	CASSFGMNNEQFF
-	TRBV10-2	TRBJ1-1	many	TGCGCCAGCAGTGATCGCCCAATAGACGGAGGCACTGAAGCTTTCTTT	CASSDRPIDGGTEAFF
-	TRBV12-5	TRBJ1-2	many	TGTGCTAGTGGTTTGTCGGGAACCTCTGGTGGCTACACCTTC	CASGLSGTSGGYTF
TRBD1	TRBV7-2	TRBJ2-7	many	TGTGCCAGCAGCATCTTCGGCCCGGGACAGGGTCACTACGAGCAGTACTTC	CASSIFGPGQGHYEQYF